The sequence of this T cell receptor beta chain was determined in a study of CD8 T cells in ankylosing spondylitis (TCRdb year 2017). Regarding the complete study: The study set out to find disease-linked TCR variants by profiling T cell receptor beta repertoires in ankylosing spondylitis patients and healthy donors. The full study cohort comprised 25 ankylosing spondylitis patients and 110 or so healthy donors. Peripheral blood samples were taken, and synovial fluid was additionally collected from ankylosing spondylitis patients. Results the study describes overall, beyond this receptor: The disease-linked clones were reported as significantly enriched in matched synovial fluid samples from ankylosing spondylitis patients. A CD8+ phenotype was shown by the disease-linked clones, which were found at relatively low frequencies in peripheral blood. Some of the motif variants had been reported before in the synovial fluid and blood of reactive arthritis patients, a finding that suggests common disease-initiation mechanisms. A TCR beta motif of eight highly homologous amino acid variants appeared characteristic of blood from ankylosing spondylitis patients.

The germline V gene encodes CDR1 SQVTM and CDR2 ANQGSEA. Spanning cysteine to phenylalanine, the CDR3 consists of 13 amino acids. Just the 39-base CDR3 DNA is kept, in frame starting at base 1. V gives up 0 bases and J gives up 13 bases, and the segment between their germline ends measures 15 bases. This sample was sequenced with an Illumina HiSeq 2500. Quantitative 5'-RACE with molecular barcodes was the method used to prepare the TCR beta libraries. From the authors' description of their analysis: A new computational method based on a probabilistic model of VDJ rearrangement was used to identify disease-linked TCR variants. TCRdb passed the public sequencing reads through fastp at Q25 and MiXCR, retaining productive beta sequences. Rows are combined by CDR3 protein, so each entry shows the most common genes and DNA. The authors' filters were not applied to this entry. Present in this sample are more than 600,000 distinct CDR3 sequences, roughly 19% of which were seen just once. The top ten hold around 19% of the sample.

This clonotype was picked up a small number of times. Its antigen is currently not known. Per-nucleotide qualities are absent, and no much larger clonotype sits a single base away. The sequence joins TRBV29-1 to TRBJ2-2, and TRBD1 may be the D gene, going by 5 matching bases. The sample taken for sequencing was blood, either unsorted or a sorted T cell fraction (not recorded which). The origin of this receptor is a male donor with ankylosing spondylitis. The nucleotides are TGCAGCGTTGAAGATCGCACCCCAGGGCGGCTGTTTTTT. This yields the protein CSVEDRTPGRLFF.